This T cell receptor (beta chain) is from a study of cytomegalovirus exposure and HLA in healthy donors. Study-wide points: Reportedly, diagnosis of cytomegalovirus status by the classifier showed high specificity and sensitivity.

Both 60 Vbeta primers and 13 Jbeta primers went into the PCR. Here immunoSEQ multiplex PCR was the method, and the copy in TCRdb shows in-frame clones only, minus some. The sample holds approximately 150,000 clones, roughly 76% seen once. The V and J ends lost 6 bases and 3 bases respectively, with 17 bases between them. Germline V gives CDR1 KGHSH, CDR2 LQKENI. CDR3 length: 15 amino acids. As concerns this clone: Its specificity is unknown.

The source of this sequence is a woman in her twenties or thirties in good health and CMV-seronegative. The chain uses TRBV18 and TRBJ2-5, with D possibly matching TRBD2 (5 bases). Material for sequencing was PBMCs. CDR3 DNA sequence: TGTGCCAGCTCCCATTTAGACGGGGTGAAAGAGACCCAGTACTTC. Its protein is CASSHLDGVKETQYF.